These 14 T cell receptor beta chains were all obtained from the same sample, sequenced in a study of PD-L1 blockade in urothelial cancer. Specified time point: pretreatment peripheral blood. Libraries were prepared by immunoSEQ multiplex PCR; TCRdb keeps only in-frame clonotypes and omits some of them. Among about 52,000 clones listed, about four fifths were seen once. The specimen comprised PBMCs, sampled around atezolizumab (anti-PD-L1) treatment. These receptors were obtained from a man aged 50-60 years with urothelial cancer.

The gene calls are TRBV7-8 and TRBJ2-1, with 7 positions matching TRBD2. V was clipped by 6 bases and J by 6 bases; unmatched bases: 5. CDR1 and CDR2 (germline): SGHVS, FQNEAQ. The CDR3 has 13 amino acids. CDR3 in DNA: TGTGCCAGCAGTAGGACTAGTTTCAATGAGCAGTTCTTC. The encoded protein is CASSRTSFNEQFF.

This clone was observed once. This sequence joins TRBV7-9 and TRBJ2-5; D is undetermined. Trimming stripped 5 bases from V and 2 bases from J, with 15 bases between. The CDR3 contains 15 residues. Germline V gene sequence: CDR1 SEHNR, CDR2 FQNEAQ (reference sequence). The CDR3: CASSDWKRLQETQYF. The CDR3, as DNA: TGTGCCAGCAGCGATTGGAAGCGTCTACAAGAGACCCAGTACTTC.

V is TRBV14 and J is TRBJ1-6; possibly TRBD1 for D (6 bases). From germline, CDR1 is SGHDN and CDR2 FVKESK. This CDR3 contains 15 residues. V lost 0 bases, J lost 10 bases, and 13 bases lay in between. As DNA, the CDR3 is TGTGCCAGCAGCCAAGATCCTCAGGGGCGGTCACCCCTCCACTTT. Residues: CASSQDPQGRSPLHF.

The chain is built from TRBV7-9 and TRBJ1-4; D gene ambiguous. The V end was cut by 5 bases, the J end by 5 bases, with 12 bases between. Germline CDR1 and CDR2: SEHNR and FQNEAQ (reference sequence). This CDR3 contains 14 residues. DNA of the CDR3: TGTGCCAGCAGCCCCCCGGGGAGGAATGAAAAACTGTTTTTT. Amino acid sequence: CASSPPGRNEKLFF.

This rearrangement joins TRBV15 to TRBJ2-1; 9 nucleotides line up with TRBD2. Germline V gives CDR1 LNHNV, CDR2 YYDKDF (reference sequence). With V trimmed by 3 bases and J by 6 bases, 6 bases remained unmatched. CDR3 length equals 15 residues. The chain's CDR3 is CATSSLSGRFNEQFF. In DNA, the CDR3 is TGTGCCACCAGCAGTCTGAGCGGGAGGTTCAATGAGCAGTTCTTC.

The J gene is TRBJ2-1, the V gene TRBV11-3; D remains ambiguous. Trimming pared 6 bases from V and 9 bases from J, leaving 12 bases between. The germline V gene has CDR1 SGHNT and CDR2 YENEEA. The CDR3 totals 12 residues. This CDR3 reads CASSPRSGEQFF. CDR3 bases: TGTGCCAGCAGTCCCCGCTCGGGTGAGCAGTTCTTC.

The chain links TRBV14 to TRBJ2-7; tentative D call: TRBD2 (6 bases). CDR3 length: 12 residues. Germline CDR1 SGHDN, CDR2 FVKESK. The V gene lost 2 bases and the J gene lost 7 bases, with 9 bases spanning the gap. The CDR3 is CASSQSRGEQYF. The DNA for the CDR3 is TGTGCCAGCAGCCAATCCCGGGGGGAGCAGTACTTC.

CDR3 bases: TGTGCCTGGAGTGTACGTGGCAGGCCCGGGGGGGAGCAGTTCTTC. It is translated as CAWSVRGRPGGEQFF. This chain connects TRBV30 to TRBJ2-1; 7 bases are shared with TRBD2. The CDR3 is 15 amino acids. V was clipped by 0 bases and J by 10 bases; unmatched bases: 12. Germline V gene sequence: CDR1 GTSNPN, CDR2 SVGIG (reference sequence).

This rearrangement joins TRBV7-9 to TRBJ1-2; D not resolved. This CDR3 contains 12 residues. Trimming removed 4 bases from V and 4 bases from J, with 7 bases in between. The germline V gene has CDR1 SEHNR and CDR2 FQNEAQ (reference sequence). The DNA of the CDR3 is TGTGCCAGCAGCTCGGACTTCTATGGCTACACCTTC. This encodes CASSSDFYGYTF.

V usage is TRBV27 and J usage is TRBJ1-3; D is ambiguous. With 6 bases removed from V and 0 bases from J, the gap between germline ends came to 6 bases. CDR1 MNHEY and CDR2 SMNVEV come from the germline V gene (reference sequence). CDR3 length: 13 residues. The CDR3 sequence: CASRAGSGNTIYF. CDR3 nucleotides: TGTGCCAGCAGGGCAGGCTCTGGAAACACCATATATTTT.

The rearrangement joins TRBV19 to TRBJ2-1; D perhaps matches TRBD1 (6 bases). This CDR3 has 15 amino acids. Germline lookup yields CDR1 LNHDA and CDR2 SQIVND (reference sequence). V lost 2 bases to trimming and J lost 6 bases, with 14 bases between them. DNA for the CDR3: TGTGCCAGTAGTATACCACAGGGATCGGGCAATGAGCAGTTCTTC. Amino acids: CASSIPQGSGNEQFF.

The chain carries TRBV4-1 and TRBJ2-5; 8 bases line up with TRBD2. Germline V gives CDR1 MGHRA, CDR2 YSYEKL. V gave up 4 bases and J gave up 4 bases; unmatched junction bases: 5. The CDR3 spans 14 residues. In DNA, the CDR3 is TGCGCCAGCAGCCCGTTAGCGGGATCAGAGACCCAGTACTTC. Amino acids: CASSPLAGSETQYF.

The rearrangement links TRBV15 to TRBJ2-5; TRBD2 matches 9 bases. The V and J ends lost 0 bases and 1 base, in that order; junction bases with no gene match: 9. CDR1 and CDR2 (germline): LNHNV, YYDKDF (reference sequence). The CDR3 has 18 residues. The CDR3: CATSRDSGTSRPQETQYF. Written as DNA, the CDR3 is TGTGCCACCAGCAGAGATTCCGGGACTAGCCGCCCCCAAGAGACCCAGTACTTC.

This clone has just one count. The chain is built from TRBV27 and TRBJ2-1; 10 bases align to TRBD2. V gave up 2 bases and J gave up 4 bases; unmatched junction bases: 2. Looked up from germline, CDR1 is MNHEY and CDR2 is SMNVEV (reference sequence). The CDR3 extends over 15 amino acids. This CDR3 reads CASSLDSGRYNEQFF. The CDR3 DNA sequence: TGTGCCAGCAGTTTAGATAGCGGGAGGTACAATGAGCAGTTCTTC.